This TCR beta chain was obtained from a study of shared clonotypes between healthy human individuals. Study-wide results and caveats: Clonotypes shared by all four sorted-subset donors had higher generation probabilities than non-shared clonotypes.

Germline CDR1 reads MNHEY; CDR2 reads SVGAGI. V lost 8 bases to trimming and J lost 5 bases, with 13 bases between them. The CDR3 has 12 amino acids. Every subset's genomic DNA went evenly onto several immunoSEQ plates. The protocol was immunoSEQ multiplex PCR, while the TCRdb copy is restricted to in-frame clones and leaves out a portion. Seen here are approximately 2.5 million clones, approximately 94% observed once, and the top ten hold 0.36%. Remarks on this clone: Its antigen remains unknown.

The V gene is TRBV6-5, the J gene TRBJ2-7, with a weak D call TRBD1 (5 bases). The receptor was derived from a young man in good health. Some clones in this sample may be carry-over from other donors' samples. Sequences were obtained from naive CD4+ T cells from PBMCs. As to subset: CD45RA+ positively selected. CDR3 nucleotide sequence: TGTGCCAGCCGCCAGGGTAGACACGAGCAGTACTTC. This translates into CASRQGRHEQYF.